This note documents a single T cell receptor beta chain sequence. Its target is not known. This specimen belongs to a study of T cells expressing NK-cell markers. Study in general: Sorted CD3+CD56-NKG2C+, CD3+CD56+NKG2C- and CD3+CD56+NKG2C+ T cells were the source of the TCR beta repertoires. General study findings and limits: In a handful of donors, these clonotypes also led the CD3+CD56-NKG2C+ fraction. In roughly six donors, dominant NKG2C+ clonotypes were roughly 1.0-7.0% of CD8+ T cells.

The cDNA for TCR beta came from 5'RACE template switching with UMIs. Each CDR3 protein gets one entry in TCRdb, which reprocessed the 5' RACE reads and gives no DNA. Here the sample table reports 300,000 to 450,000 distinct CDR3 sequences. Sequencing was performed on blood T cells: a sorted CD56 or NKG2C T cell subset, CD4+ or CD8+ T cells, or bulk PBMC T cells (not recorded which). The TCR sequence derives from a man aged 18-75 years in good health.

The CDR3 protein is CASSVDRDTEAFF. This chain links TRBV19 with TRBJ1-1; there is no DNA to check the TCRdb D call of TRBD1. This CDR3 has 13 residues. Per germline, CDR1 LNHDA and CDR2 SQIVND (reference sequence).